This T cell receptor beta chain is from a study of blood T cell repertoires in COVID-19. Method: immunoSEQ multiplex PCR; TCRdb's copy keeps in-frame clones and lacks some. This table has a few hundred thousand clones, approximately 87% appearing once. This clone has only a few counts. The V gene end was trimmed by 3 bases and the J gene end by 4 bases; junction bases not matched to a gene: 7. Per germline, CDR1 MNHEY and CDR2 SMNVEV (reference sequence). The CDR3 covers 16 residues. The sequencing sample was made of PBMCs or T cells enriched from blood (not recorded which). The clonotype originates from a young man who had recovered from COVID-19. This chain links TRBV27 with TRBJ1-5, with 9 nucleotides matching TRBD1. CDR3 bases: TGTGCCAGCAGTTTCCCCGGGGGACAGGGTAATCAGCCCCAGCATTTT. This codes for CASSFPGGQGNQPQHF.